Listed below are T cell receptor beta chains from one sample, sequenced in a study of cytomegalovirus exposure and HLA in healthy donors. Some clones are missing from TCRdb's copy, which holds only in-frame ones; the method was immunoSEQ multiplex PCR. The table has 150,000 to 200,000 clones, around 83% seen once. The specimen was PBMCs. The source is a woman between 35 and 50 years old in good health and CMV-seronegative. CDR3s include the opening cysteine and the closing phenylalanine or tryptophan. D genes are given only for firm matches. Not all rows give a size; the values are once, few, many and, for expanded clones, a class.

j_call v_call clone_size d_call cdr3_nt cdr3_aa
TRBJ2-3 TRBV6-4 NA NA TGTGCCAGCAGTGACAGGGGCCTCACAGATACGCAGTATTTT CASSDRGLTDTQYF
TRBJ2-5 TRBV7-3 NA TRBD2 TGTGCCAGCAGCTTAGGCCCCCCGGGGCGGGAGGGCCCCCAAGAGACCCAGTACTTC CASSLGPPGREGPQETQYF
TRBJ1-1 TRBV15 NA NA TGTGCCACCAGCAGCTATCGGACAGCAAGAAAGACTGAAGCTTTCTTT CATSSYRTARKTEAFF
TRBJ2-2 TRBV4-3 few NA TGCGCCAGCAGCCCCGTGGGGGCTAGCCACACCGGGGAGCTGTTTTTT CASSPVGASHTGELFF
TRBJ2-1 TRBV7-8 NA TRBD1 TGTGCCAGCAGAGCCTGGCAGGGGGTGGGCAATGAGCAGTTCTTC CASRAWQGVGNEQFF
TRBJ2-1 TRBV6-4 NA TRBD2 TGTGCCAGCAGTCCTCTGGGAGGGTCCGATGAGCAGTTCTTC CASSPLGGSDEQFF
TRBJ1-1 TRBV19 few TRBD1 TGTGCCAGTAAGAATAGGGCCACCGGGACAGGGGGTGAAGCTTTCTTT CASKNRATGTGGEAFF
TRBJ2-1 TRBV10-3 NA NA TGTGCCATCAGGGATCTAGCTCAAGAGAGCAATGAGCAGTTCTTC CAIRDLAQESNEQFF
TRBJ2-1 TRBV4-2 NA TRBD2 TGTGCCAGCAGCCAAGACAACCTAGCGGGAGGGCCTTACGGGTACAATGAGCAGTTCTTC CASSQDNLAGGPYGYNEQFF
TRBJ2-5 TRBV7-9 NA TRBD2 TGTGCCAGCAGCCTTCCCGGGGGGCAAGAGACCCAGTACTTC CASSLPGGQETQYF
TRBJ1-1 TRBV9 once NA TGTGCCAGCAGCCCCATGACTGGGAACACTGAAGCTTTCTTT CASSPMTGNTEAFF
TRBJ1-2 TRBV29-1 few NA TGCAGCGTTGATAATGGCTACACCTTC CSVDNGYTF
TRBJ2-3 TRBV2 once NA TGTGCCAGCAGTGAAGGGACTTTCCCAGATACGCAGTATTTT CASSEGTFPDTQYF
TRBJ1-2 TRBV5-1 NA TRBD1 TGCGCCAGCAGCCTCGGGACAGGGCAATATGGCTACACCTTC CASSLGTGQYGYTF
TRBJ2-3 TRBV7-3 NA TRBD1 TGTGCCAGCAGCTCCACAGGGGGCAGGAGAGATACGCAGTATTTT CASSSTGGRRDTQYF
TRBJ2-1 TRBV7-6 NA NA TGTGCCAGCAGCCCCAATAGCCGGGGGTTGCTCTACAATGAGCAGTTCTTC CASSPNSRGLLYNEQFF
TRBJ1-3 TRBV9 NA NA TGTGCCAGTTCTAGGGACACCGCTGGCTCTGGAAACACCATATATTTT CASSRDTAGSGNTIYF
TRBJ1-2 TRBV6-5 NA TRBD1 TGTGCCAGCAGTTCGGACAGGGTCGTCTCTGGCTACACCTTC CASSSDRVVSGYTF
TRBJ2-1 TRBV6-1 NA NA TGTGCCAGCAGTGAAACTAGAAGTGAGCAGTTCTTC CASSETRSEQFF
TRBJ1-2 TRBV11-3 NA TRBD1 TGTGCCAGCAGCAACAGCGGGACAGGGGCGGTCTATGGCTACACCTTC CASSNSGTGAVYGYTF
TRBJ1-3 TRBV19 NA TRBD1 TGTGCCAGTAGTATTCGGACCGGGACAGGCGAATCTGGAAACACCATATATTTT CASSIRTGTGESGNTIYF
TRBJ2-1 TRBV19 NA TRBD1 TGTGCCACAACCCCCCGGGACAGCGATTCCTACAATGAGCAGTTCTTC CATTPRDSDSYNEQFF
TRBJ1-2 TRBV4-1 NA NA TGCGCCAGCAGCCAAGAGGACGGGGGGCAGACCAATGGCTACACCTTC CASSQEDGGQTNGYTF
TRBJ2-7 TRBV29-1 NA TRBD2 TGCAGCGTTATCGCTAGCGGGCTGTACGAGCAGTACTTC CSVIASGLYEQYF
TRBJ1-5 TRBV19 NA NA TGTGCCAGTAGTCCCGGGGGAGGTCAGCCCCAGCATTTT CASSPGGGQPQHF
TRBJ2-7 TRBV2 NA TRBD1 TGTGCCAGCGGGGAACAGGGGGCGACCTACGAGCAGTACTTC CASGEQGATYEQYF
TRBJ1-1 TRBV2 NA NA TGTGCCAGCAGTGGCGAAGCGGGGACCACTGAAGCTTTCTTT CASSGEAGTTEAFF
TRBJ1-1 TRBV9 NA TRBD1 TGTGCCAGCAGCGTAGCCCCGGGACAGGGTGTCGTTGAAGCTTTCTTT CASSVAPGQGVVEAFF
TRBJ2-1 TRBV25-1 NA NA TGTGCCAGCAGTAGCGAGAGCAATGAGCAGTTCTTC CASSSESNEQFF
TRBJ2-2 TRBV2 few TRBD2 TGTGCCAGCGCCAGGTCCGAGGCTAGCGGGTTTACCGGGGAGCTGTTTTTT CASARSEASGFTGELFF
TRBJ1-1 TRBV30 NA NA TGTGCCTGGAGTGTAGATCCACGGGATTCTGAAGCTTTCTTT CAWSVDPRDSEAFF
TRBJ2-7 TRBV19 once NA TGTGCCAGTAGCTTCAGTGGTTTCTCCTACGAGCAGTACTTC CASSFSGFSYEQYF
TRBJ2-7 TRBV10-3 NA NA TGTGCCATCATGCGGGAAATCGAGCAGTACTTC CAIMREIEQYF
TRBJ2-2 TRBV7-2 NA TRBD2 TGTGCCAGCAGCTTAAGCGGGGGGCCCGGGGAGCTGTTTTTT CASSLSGGPGELFF
TRBJ1-2 TRBV7-2 once TRBD1 TGTGCCAGCAGCTACCTGGACAGGGCCCATGGCTACACCTTC CASSYLDRAHGYTF
TRBJ2-5 TRBV5-1 NA TRBD1 TGCGCCAGCAGCTCCGTGGGACAGGGGCAAGAGACCCAGTACTTC CASSSVGQGQETQYF
TRBJ1-1 TRBV7-6 NA NA TGTGCCAGCAGCCCCGGTGGGGCCCTGATATACACTGAAGCTTTCTTT CASSPGGALIYTEAFF
TRBJ1-3 TRBV19 NA NA TGTGCCAGTAGTGACAACTCTGGAAACACCATATATTTT CASSDNSGNTIYF
TRBJ1-2 TRBV9 NA NA TGTGCCAGCAGCCACGACAGGAACTATGGCTACACCTTC CASSHDRNYGYTF
TRBJ1-6 TRBV27 NA NA TGTGCCAGCAGTTTAGCGGTAACCTATAATTCACCCCTCCACTTT CASSLAVTYNSPLHF
TRBJ1-4 TRBV30 NA NA TGTGCCCGCGGGACGGCCAGTCTCGCAACTAATGAAAAACTGTTTTTT CARGTASLATNEKLFF
TRBJ1-5 TRBV6-5 NA NA TGTGCCAGCGGGGCTCCGCTTAGCAATCAGCCCCAGCATTTT CASGAPLSNQPQHF
TRBJ2-1 TRBV6-4 NA TRBD2 TGTGCCAGCAGTAGTCTAGCGGGGCGAGAGCAGTTCTTC CASSSLAGREQFF
TRBJ1-2 TRBV6-6 NA TRBD1 TGTGCCAGCAGCTCCGGGGGACAGAGGGACTATGGCTACACCTTC CASSSGGQRDYGYTF
TRBJ2-5 TRBV9 NA NA TGTGCCAGCAGCGTAGCCCAGCAAGAGACCCAGTACTTC CASSVAQQETQYF
TRBJ1-2 TRBV30 few NA TGTGCCTGGAGTCTAGCAGGCATCGGACTAACGATAAATGGCTACACCTTC CAWSLAGIGLTINGYTF
TRBJ2-2 TRBV29-1 NA NA TGCAGCGGCGGCGGGACTTCTACCGGGGAGCTGTTTTTT CSGGGTSTGELFF
TRBJ2-3 TRBV5-1 NA NA TGCGCCAGCAGCCCTACTAGTCCTAGCACAGATACGCAGTATTTT CASSPTSPSTDTQYF
TRBJ1-1 TRBV11-3 NA NA TGTGCCAGCAGCTTAGAAAGCAGGGGCACTGAAGCTTTCTTT CASSLESRGTEAFF